The rows below give T cell receptor beta chains drawn from one sample of a study of T cells in localized non-small cell lung cancer. Sequencing was performed with immunoSEQ multiplex PCR; in TCRdb, only in-frame clones are kept and a portion is missing. The repertoire holds fewer than 3,000 clones, 21% seen once, with 10% to 15% in the top ten. The sequencing here drew on lung tumor tissue, taken before any cancer treatment. Source of these receptors: a man aged 40 to 75 with stage I lung adenocarcinoma. Both conserved end residues are part of each CDR3. Each record gives: V gene, CDR3 length, J gene, clone size, D gene, CDR3 protein, CDR3 DNA. D genes are given only for firm matches. Expanded clones get a size class; other rows say once, few or many, or leave the size out.

V: TRBV28; length: 15; J: TRBJ2-1; size: .; D: TRBD2; CDR3: CASARPSGSYGEQFF; DNA: TGTGCCAGCGCCCGCCCTAGCGGGAGTTACGGTGAGCAGTTCTTC
V: TRBV6-8; length: 15; J: TRBJ2-7; size: few; D: TRBD1; CDR3: CASRRDRGDYYEQYF; DNA: TGTGCCAGCAGACGAGACAGGGGGGATTATTACGAGCAGTACTTC
V: TRBV6-8; length: 15; J: TRBJ1-2; size: .; D: TRBD1; CDR3: CAISAGQSITNGYTF; DNA: TGTGCCATCAGCGCGGGACAGTCGATTACAAATGGCTACACCTTC
V: TRBV19; length: 16; J: TRBJ1-5; size: few; D: .; CDR3: CASSNDKGYSNQPQHF; DNA: TGTGCCAGTAGTAACGATAAGGGCTATAGCAATCAGCCCCAGCATTTT
V: TRBV5-1; length: 15; J: TRBJ2-1; size: few; D: .; CDR3: CASSQGPRGFDEQFF; DNA: TGCGCCAGCAGCCAAGGACCCCGAGGCTTCGATGAGCAGTTCTTC
V: TRBV7-6; length: 16; J: TRBJ1-3; size: .; D: TRBD1; CDR3: CASSLALDRAGNTIYF; DNA: TGTGCCAGCAGCTTAGCCCTTGACAGGGCTGGAAACACCATATATTTT
V: TRBV6-8; length: 14; J: TRBJ2-7; size: .; D: TRBD1; CDR3: CASRTPGQGYEQYF; DNA: TGTGCCAGCAGAACTCCGGGACAGGGCTACGAGCAGTACTTC
V: TRBV9; length: 15; J: TRBJ2-1; size: medium-sized; D: .; CDR3: CASSPGPPVYNEQFF; DNA: TGTGCCAGCAGCCCCGGGCCCCCAGTCTACAATGAGCAGTTCTTC
V: TRBV2; length: 15; J: TRBJ2-5; size: few; D: TRBD1; CDR3: CASNGRTGNQETQYF; DNA: TGTGCCAGCAACGGAAGGACAGGGAACCAAGAGACCCAGTACTTC
V: TRBV6-8; length: 16; J: TRBJ2-3; size: few; D: TRBD2; CDR3: CAIRAGLALSTDTQYF; DNA: TGTGCCATCCGGGCGGGACTAGCGCTTAGCACAGATACGCAGTATTTT
V: TRBV28; length: 16; J: TRBJ2-3; size: .; D: TRBD1; CDR3: CASSSTKGQFTDTQYF; DNA: TGTGCCAGCAGTTCTACCAAGGGACAGTTCACAGATACGCAGTATTTT
V: TRBV12-5; length: 15; J: TRBJ1-1; size: .; D: TRBD1; CDR3: CASIVSQGVNTEAFF; DNA: TGTGCCAGCATCGTCTCTCAGGGGGTGAACACTGAAGCTTTCTTT
V: TRBV19; length: 15; J: TRBJ2-7; size: .; D: .; CDR3: CASSFDSQTSYEQYF; DNA: TGTGCCAGTAGTTTCGACAGCCAAACTTCCTACGAGCAGTACTTC
V: TRBV9; length: 13; J: TRBJ2-3; size: few; D: TRBD1; CDR3: CARGTGSTDTQYF; DNA: TGTGCCAGAGGGACAGGGAGCACAGATACGCAGTATTTT
V: TRBV18; length: 13; J: TRBJ2-3; size: .; D: .; CDR3: CASSPPVSDTQYF; DNA: TGTGCCAGCTCACCACCGGTGTCAGATACGCAGTATTTT
V: TRBV9; length: 16; J: TRBJ2-7; size: medium-sized; D: TRBD2; CDR3: CASSKSGSSLSYEQYF; DNA: TGTGCCAGCAGCAAAAGCGGGAGTAGCCTTTCCTACGAGCAGTACTTC
V: TRBV5-1; length: 16; J: TRBJ2-7; size: .; D: .; CDR3: CASSQENRAPSYEQYF; DNA: TGCGCCAGCAGCCAAGAGAACAGGGCCCCCTCCTACGAGCAGTACTTC
V: TRBV28; length: 14; J: TRBJ2-7; size: .; D: TRBD2; CDR3: CASSLAGGPYEQYF; DNA: TGTGCCAGCAGCCTAGCGGGAGGGCCCTACGAGCAGTACTTC
V: TRBV6-8; length: 14; J: TRBJ2-7; size: few; D: .; CDR3: CASSYSSGTYEQYF; DNA: TGTGCCAGCAGTTACTCCTCAGGGACCTACGAGCAGTACTTC
V: TRBV15; length: 14; J: TRBJ2-7; size: few; D: TRBD1; CDR3: CATALDRGAYEQYF; DNA: TGTGCCACCGCCCTAGACAGGGGAGCCTACGAGCAGTACTTC
V: TRBV11-3; length: 16; J: TRBJ1-6; size: few; D: .; CDR3: CASSPRERAYNSPLHF; DNA: TGTGCCAGCAGCCCTAGGGAGAGGGCCTATAATTCACCCCTCCACTTT
V: TRBV6-8; length: 13; J: TRBJ2-7; size: few; D: .; CDR3: CASRLRQVSEQYF; DNA: TGTGCCAGCAGACTCCGACAGGTCTCCGAGCAGTACTTC
V: TRBV28; length: 16; J: TRBJ2-3; size: .; D: .; CDR3: CASSSPGVGNTDTQYF; DNA: TGTGCCAGCAGTTCACCGGGTGTGGGAAACACAGATACGCAGTATTTT
V: TRBV19; length: 15; J: TRBJ2-5; size: .; D: .; CDR3: CASSMLGYKWETQYF; DNA: TGTGCCAGTAGTATGCTTGGGTATAAATGGGAGACCCAGTACTTC
V: TRBV30; length: 15; J: TRBJ2-7; size: .; D: .; CDR3: CAWGPGLSLSYEQYF; DNA: TGTGCCTGGGGACCGGGGCTCTCATTGTCCTACGAGCAGTACTTC
V: TRBV5-1; length: 16; J: TRBJ1-4; size: few; D: TRBD1; CDR3: CASSFGTGQGNEKLFF; DNA: TGCGCCAGCAGCTTTGGGACGGGACAGGGAAATGAAAAACTGTTTTTT
V: TRBV15; length: 15; J: TRBJ2-3; size: .; D: TRBD2; CDR3: CATSREREGTDTQYF; DNA: TGTGCCACCAGCAGAGAGCGGGAGGGCACAGATACGCAGTATTTT
V: TRBV11-3; length: 16; J: TRBJ1-1; size: few; D: .; CDR3: CASSLGTSGGNTEAFF; DNA: TGTGCCAGCAGCTTGGGCACGTCGGGGGGTAACACTGAAGCTTTCTTT